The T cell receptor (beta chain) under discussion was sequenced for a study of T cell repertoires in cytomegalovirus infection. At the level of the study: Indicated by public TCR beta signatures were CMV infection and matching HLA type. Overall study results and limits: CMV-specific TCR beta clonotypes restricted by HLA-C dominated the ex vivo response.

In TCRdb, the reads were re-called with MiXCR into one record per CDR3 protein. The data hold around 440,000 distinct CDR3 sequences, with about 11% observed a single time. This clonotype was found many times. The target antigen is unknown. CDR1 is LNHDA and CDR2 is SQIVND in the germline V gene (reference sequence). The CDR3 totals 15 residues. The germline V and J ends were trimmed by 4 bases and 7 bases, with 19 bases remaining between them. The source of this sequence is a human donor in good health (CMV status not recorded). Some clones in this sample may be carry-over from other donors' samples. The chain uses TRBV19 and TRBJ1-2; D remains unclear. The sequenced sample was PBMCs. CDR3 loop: CASSTILLGEVGYTF. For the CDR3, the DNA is TGTGCCAGTAGTACGATACTTCTGGGCGAGGTTGGCTACACCTTC. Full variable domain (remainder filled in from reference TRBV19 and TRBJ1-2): DGGITQSPKYLFRKEGQNVTLSCEQNLNHDAMYWYRQDPGQGLRLIYYSQIVNDFQKGDIAEGYSVSREKKESFPLTVTSAQKNPTAFYLCASSTILLGEVGYTFGSGTRLTVV.